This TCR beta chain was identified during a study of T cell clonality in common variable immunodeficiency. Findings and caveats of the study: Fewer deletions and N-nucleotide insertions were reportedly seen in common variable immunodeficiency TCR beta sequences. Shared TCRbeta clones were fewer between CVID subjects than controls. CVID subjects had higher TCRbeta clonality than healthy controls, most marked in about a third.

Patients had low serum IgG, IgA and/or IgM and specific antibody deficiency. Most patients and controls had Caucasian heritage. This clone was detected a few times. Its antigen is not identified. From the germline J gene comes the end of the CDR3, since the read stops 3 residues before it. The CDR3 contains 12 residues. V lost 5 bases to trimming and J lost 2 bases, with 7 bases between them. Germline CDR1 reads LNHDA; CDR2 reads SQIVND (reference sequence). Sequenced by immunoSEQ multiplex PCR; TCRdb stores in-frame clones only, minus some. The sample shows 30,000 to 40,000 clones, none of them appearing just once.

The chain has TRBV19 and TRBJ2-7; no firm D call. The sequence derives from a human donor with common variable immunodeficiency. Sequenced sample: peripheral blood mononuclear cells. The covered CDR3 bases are TGTGCCAGTAGTCCCTCTCCCTACGAG. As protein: CASSPSPYE. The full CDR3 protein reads CASSPSPYEQYF.